This TCR beta chain comes out of a study of blood T cell repertoires in COVID-19. Study-wide background: Samples came from the United States, Italy and Spain, spanning acute and convalescent COVID-19. Nucleic acid was either cDNA or gDNA, and it came from T cells, B-cell-depleted T cells, or PBMCs.

Germline values: CDR1 MNHEY, CDR2 SVGAGI. This CDR3 region has 16 residues. V shed 0 bases and J shed 0 bases, with 9 bases lying between them. In the authors' methods: Researchers report that nucleated cell counts were estimated from reference gene primer amplification. Here immunoSEQ multiplex PCR was the method, and the copy in TCRdb shows in-frame clones only, minus some. D and trimming were read from the DNA, whereas the V and J calls and clone size are those reported in that table. Of roughly 98,000 clones listed, about 81% were seen once; the top ten hold roughly an eighth. The sequenced sample was peripheral blood. The TCR originated in a human donor in a cohort sampled during active COVID-19. The chain joins TRBV6-5 to TRBJ2-4, with D possibly matching TRBD2 (5 bases). CDR3 in amino acids: CASSYSSGGAKNIQYF. The CDR3, as DNA: TGTGCCAGCAGTTACTCGAGCGGCGGAGCCAAAAACATTCAGTACTTC.